This T cell receptor (beta chain) was documented in a study of T cells in localized non-small cell lung cancer. This CDR3 spans 13 amino acids. Germline V gene sequence: CDR1 KGHSH, CDR2 LQKENI. V was shortened by 2 bases and J by 0 bases, with 2 bases between the two germline ends. A remark on this clone: The target antigen is unknown.

Notes on the study in general: Higher blood T cell density went with longer overall survival. Since sequencing was restricted to only one region of the tumor, intratumor heterogeneity remains a possibility. Uninvolved neighboring lung showed the greatest T cell clonality, exceeding tumor.

Assay: immunoSEQ multiplex PCR; the TCRdb copy retains only in-frame clones and omits some. The sample holds around 19,000 clones, 83% seen once. The origin of this receptor is a male donor at least 60 years old with stage III lung adenocarcinoma. Source: peripheral blood, taken before any cancer treatment. The chain joins TRBV18 to TRBJ1-5; D unclear. CDR3 in amino acids: CASSPYSNQPQHF. Here the CDR3 DNA reads TGTGCCAGCTCACCATATAGCAATCAGCCCCAGCATTTT.